Here is one T cell receptor beta chain with its context. The specificity of this receptor is unknown. No qualities accompany the bases; no much larger clone lies one base away. This specimen comes from a study of cytotoxic CD8 clonotypes in ibrutinib-treated CLL listed by TCRdb under 2021. For the wider study: The cohort included approximately 15 treatment-naive and under 13 relapsed/refractory patients; roughly 17 were IGHV unmutated. Responses were partial in 24 patients and complete in 2; after median around 65 months follow-up, 14 stayed in remission and some twelve progressed. Response samples were obtained after a median of roughly 13 months of treatment, with a range of roughly 6 to 40 months. On average, each sample yielded around 230,000 productive templates and 85,000 to 95,000 productive rearrangements. Longitudinal samples were obtainable from about 30% of the roughly 90 participants in the trial. Cryopreserved peripheral blood mononuclear cells were obtained before treatment, at response, and at either sustained remission or disease progression. All remission and progressive disease samples were collected while patients were still receiving ibrutinib.

Trimming takes 3 bases from V and 15 bases from J, and the germline ends sit 12 bases apart. The CDR3 numbers 11 residues from cysteine through phenylalanine. Only the CDR3 DNA is retained, 33 bases long and in frame from the first base. The CDR1 and CDR2 encoded by the germline V gene are SNHLY and FYNNEI. On the study overall, not on this receptor specifically: Public clonotypes were rare and either shrank or stayed stable during treatment, and the rise in clonality at ibrutinib response reflected expansion of private clonotypes. Sampling times were not matched between patients in sustained remission and patients whose disease was progressing, and lymph node repertoires were not examined. At baseline, clonality was higher than in age-matched healthy donors and showed a strong correlation with circulating CD8+ T-cell counts. At ibrutinib response clonality went up, during sustained remission it held steady, and at progression it dropped back toward baseline.

According to the study, the label for this sample's time point signals: around 25 months on ibrutinib. For TCR beta library preparation, 1.5 to 2 micrograms of genomic DNA were extracted from the cryopreserved PBMCs. Longitudinal blood samples from CLL patients on ibrutinib monotherapy underwent high-throughput TCR beta sequencing. Patients were enrolled in a phase 2 open-label single-center ibrutinib monotherapy trial. On a MiSeq, deep resolution sequencing aimed for a depth between 1 in 1 million and 1 in 200,000 T cells, with each clonotype covered 10x on average. The immunoSEQ hsTCRB Kit was used to generate TCR beta libraries. The study's own analysis went as follows. The data were analyzed with ImmunoSEQ Analyzer and ImmunoSEQ Data Assistant, and V, D and J gene assignments followed IMGT definitions. Clonality was computed as one minus normalized Shannon entropy of productive rearrangement frequencies, ranging from 0 to 1. Public clonotype analysis was restricted to overrepresented clonotypes comprising at least 0.05% of each patient's repertoire. About a dozen repertoires from age-matched healthy donors, obtained from immuneACCESS, served as clonality controls. TCRdb limited this immuneACCESS table to in-frame rearrangements with V and J called. A share of clones is missing; checked studies link under half to unresolved V genes, and the rest is unexplained. D and trimming come from the DNA, and the V and J calls and clone size come from that table. Across this sample there are approximately 57,000 clones, with roughly 50% seen only once. In total, the top ten clones hold roughly 20% of the sample.

This sequence was found in a human donor with chronic lymphocytic leukemia. Sequences were derived from PBMCs, sampled after 24 months of ibrutinib treatment. The rearranged chain carries TRBV2 and TRBJ2-4; no D segment can be confidently identified. The DNA sequence is given as TGTGCCAGCAGTGAGTCGTCAACGGGGTACTTC. It translates to CASSESSTGYF.